This T cell receptor (beta chain) was captured in a study of blood T cell repertoires in COVID-19 (dated by TCRdb to about 2020). A note on the overall study: Samples covering the acute and convalescent phases of COVID-19 were provided by collaborators in the United States, Italy and Spain. The prospective study material was composed of cDNA or gDNA derived from T cells, B-cell-depleted T cells, or PBMCs. Subjects who had been exposed to COVID-19, were actively infected with it, or had recovered from it provided the deeply sampled blood TCRbeta repertoires that made up the dataset. The repertoires were made available in a free public database intended to serve as a resource for research on the immune response to SARS-CoV-2. Samples came from the ongoing ImmuneRACE study (first 160 participants) plus 1,254 subjects from 6 global collaborators. Nearly every sample came with metadata listing a de-identified subject ID, COVID-19 status, age in years and sex. Where available, HLA class I and class II types were taken from metadata supplied by the sample provider and were not determined by assay-based typing. Broader findings and caveats from the paper: How much clinical and demographic metadata was included differed by source and by participant, and the metadata was provided uncurated.

Unmatched junction bases come to 8, with V trimmed by 0 bases and J by 3 bases. CDR3 length: 16 amino acids, cysteine to phenylalanine. Only the CDR3 DNA is retained, 48 bases long and in frame from the first base. Reading the germline V gene (reference sequence) gives CDR1 SEHNR and CDR2 FQNEAQ. Collaborating institutions collected whole blood in K2EDTA tubes following their own protocols. For TCRbeta analysis, collaborator samples were shipped as frozen whole blood, as isolated PBMCs, or as DNA extracted from either sample type. TCRbeta CDR3 regions were amplified from genomic DNA by means of the immunoSEQ Assay, a bias-controlled multiplex PCR. In the source study's methods: The number of nucleated cells in each sample was estimated from the amplification of reference gene primers within the assay. To quantify the absolute abundance of each unique TCRbeta CDR3 rearrangement, sequence reads were collapsed and filtered. For each sample, productive Simpson clonality was calculated as the square root of Simpson's diversity index over productive rearrangements. Imported from immuneACCESS, the table was reduced by TCRdb to in-frame sequences with V and J called. These copies leave out some clones; in studies compared against another copy, an unresolved V gene accounts for under half, and the cause of the remainder is not known. V, J and clone size are those of that table, while D and trimming were read from the DNA. This sample is represented by just over 95,000 clones; 75% to 95% of them were singletons. About 5% of the sample lies in the top ten.

Details on this clone: The antigen it recognizes is unknown. Base qualities were left out, and no much larger clone turns up one base away.

The sample was peripheral blood. Here the chain combines TRBV7-9 and TRBJ2-7; TRBD2 aligns with 7 central bases. This TCR was sampled from a man aged 45-60 years with acute or convalescent COVID-19. The nucleotides read TGTGCCAGCAGCTTAGCGGCGGGAGCCGTGAACTACGAGCAGTACTTC. It translates as CASSLAAGAVNYEQYF.